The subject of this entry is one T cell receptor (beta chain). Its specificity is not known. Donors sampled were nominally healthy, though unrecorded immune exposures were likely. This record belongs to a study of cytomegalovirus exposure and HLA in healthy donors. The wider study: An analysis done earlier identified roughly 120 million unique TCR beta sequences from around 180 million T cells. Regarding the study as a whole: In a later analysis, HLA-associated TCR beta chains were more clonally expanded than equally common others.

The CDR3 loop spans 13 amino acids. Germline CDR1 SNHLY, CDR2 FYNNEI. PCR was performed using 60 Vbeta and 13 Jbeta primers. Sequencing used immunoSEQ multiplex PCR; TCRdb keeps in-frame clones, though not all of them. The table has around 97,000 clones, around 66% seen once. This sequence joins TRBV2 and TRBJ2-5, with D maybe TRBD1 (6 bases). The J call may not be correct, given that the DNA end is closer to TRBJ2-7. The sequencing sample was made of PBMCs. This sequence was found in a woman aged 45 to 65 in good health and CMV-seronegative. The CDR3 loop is CASSLDRSYEQYF. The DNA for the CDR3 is TGTGCCAGCAGTTTAGACAGGAGTTACGAGCAGTACTTC.